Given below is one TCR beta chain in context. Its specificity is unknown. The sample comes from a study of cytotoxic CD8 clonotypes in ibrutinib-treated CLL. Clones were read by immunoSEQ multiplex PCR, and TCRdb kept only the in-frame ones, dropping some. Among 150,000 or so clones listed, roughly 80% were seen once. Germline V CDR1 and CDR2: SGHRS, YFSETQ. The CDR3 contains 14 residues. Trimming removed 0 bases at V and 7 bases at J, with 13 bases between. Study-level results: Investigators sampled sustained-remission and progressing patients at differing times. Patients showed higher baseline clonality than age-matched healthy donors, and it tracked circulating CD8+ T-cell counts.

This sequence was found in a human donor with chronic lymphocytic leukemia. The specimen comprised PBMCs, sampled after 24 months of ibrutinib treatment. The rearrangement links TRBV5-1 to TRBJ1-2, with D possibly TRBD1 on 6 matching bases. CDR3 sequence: CASSLDQGLGGYTF. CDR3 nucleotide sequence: TGCGCCAGCAGCTTGGATCAGGGGCTGGGTGGCTACACCTTC.